The 7 T cell receptor beta chains below come from one sample, sequenced in a study of T cell responses to AZD1222 COVID-19 vaccine. Using immunoSEQ multiplex PCR, the repertoire was profiled, and TCRdb retains in-frame clones only, with some absent. The data hold approximately 190,000 clones, with around 94% observed a single time. The sequencing used peripheral blood, collected on day 0 of AZD1222 vaccination. Receptors originate from an adult in good health.

The chain couples TRBV19 to TRBJ1-5; no reliable D call. The germline V gene has CDR1 LNHDA and CDR2 SQIVND (reference sequence). This CDR3 has 15 amino acids. V dropped 0 bases and J dropped 6 bases, with 12 bases sitting between them. The chain's CDR3 is CASSIEGGRGQPQHF. CDR3 nucleotides: TGTGCCAGTAGTATAGAAGGCGGGCGGGGTCAGCCCCAGCATTTT.

The genes are TRBV6-5 and TRBJ2-1; 11 nucleotides agree with TRBD2. J gave up 7 bases and V 5 bases, and 7 bases lay outside the gene matches. Per germline, CDR1 MNHEY and CDR2 SVGAGI. CDR3 length equals 15 residues. The CDR3 DNA reads as TGTGCCAGCAGTCCTCTAGCGGGGGGTTATAATGAGCAGTTCTTC. As protein: CASSPLAGGYNEQFF.

The rearrangement joins TRBV19 to TRBJ2-7, with 8 nucleotides matching TRBD1. CDR3 size: 15 residues. Germline CDR1 and CDR2: LNHDA and SQIVND (reference sequence). The V segment lost 5 bases and the J segment 4 bases; nucleotides outside the gene matches: 10. The CDR3 is CASSPVDRGRYEQYF. In DNA form, the CDR3 reads TGTGCCAGTAGTCCGGTTGACAGGGGCCGGTACGAGCAGTACTTC.

This clone was seen once. The genes are TRBV18 and TRBJ1-2; 10 bases are shared with TRBD1. This CDR3 contains 14 residues. CDR1 is KGHSH, CDR2 LQKENI, per germline. V lost 3 bases, J lost 6 bases, and 4 bases stayed unmatched. The CDR3: CASSPGQGIDGYTF. CDR3 DNA: TGTGCCAGCTCACCGGGACAGGGGATTGATGGCTACACCTTC.

CDR3 protein: CASSPRSTGKEQPQHF. CDR3 DNA: TGTGCCAGCTCACCCCGGTCAACAGGGAAGGAGCAGCCCCAGCATTTT. The chain couples TRBV18 to TRBJ1-5; tentative D call: TRBD1 (6 bases). The CDR3 contains 16 residues. The V and J ends lost 3 bases and 7 bases respectively, with 19 bases between them. Germline CDR1 KGHSH, CDR2 LQKENI.

The V and J genes are TRBV15 and TRBJ1-1; the D is unclear. CDR3 length: 13 amino acids. V lost 8 bases and J 1 base, leaving 11 bases between the germline ends. The germline V gene has CDR1 LNHNV and CDR2 YYDKDF (reference sequence). As DNA, the CDR3 is TGTGCCACCTCGCGTCTGCAGAACACTGAAGCTTTCTTT. This gives the protein CATSRLQNTEAFF.

This chain's CDR3 is CASSSHGAYEQYF. In DNA, the CDR3 is TGTGCCAGCAGCTCCCACGGGGCCTACGAGCAGTACTTC. V is TRBV7-2 and J is TRBJ2-7; TRBD2 might be the D (5 bases). Germline V gene lookup returns CDR1 SGHTA and CDR2 FQGNSA. Deletions cut 4 bases from V and 2 bases from J, with 9 bases between. There are 13 residues in the CDR3.